Presented here are 31 T cell receptor beta chains from one specimen sequenced in a study of shared clonotypes between healthy human individuals. This table comes from immunoSEQ multiplex PCR, and its TCRdb copy is limited to in-frame clones, with some not included. Of hundreds of thousands of clones listed, 95% to 98% are singletons. CD45RO-negative, CCR7-positively selected cells formed the naive CD8 fraction, excluding terminally differentiated effector memory CD45RA+ cells. Sequencing used naive CD8+ T cells sorted from blood. The receptors originated from a man younger than 40 in good health.

A single count supports this clone. The chain employs TRBV30 and TRBJ2-3; 9 bases map to TRBD1. The CDR3 totals 14 residues. The V gene end was trimmed by 5 bases and the J gene end by 3 bases; junction bases not matched to a gene: 6. Germline CDR1 is GTSNPN and CDR2 is SVGIG (reference sequence). CDR3 in DNA: TGTGCCTGGTCTCCCGGGACAGGGACAGATACGCAGTATTTT. It translates to CAWSPGTGTDTQYF.

The genes are TRBV7-9 and TRBJ2-1; 7 bases line up with TRBD2. Unmatched junction bases numbered 1, after V lost 2 bases and J lost 3 bases. This CDR3 contains 14 residues. Germline V gene sequence: CDR1 SEHNR, CDR2 FQNEAQ (reference sequence). CDR3 loop: CASSLSGNYNEQFF. CDR3 nucleotides: TGTGCCAGCAGCTTAAGCGGGAACTACAATGAGCAGTTCTTC.

This clone was observed once. The chain links TRBV27 to TRBJ1-2; the match to TRBD1 covers 8 bases. Germline V gene data show CDR1 as MNHEY and CDR2 as SMNVEV (reference sequence). The ends lost 5 bases at V and 6 bases at J; junction bases unmatched: 11. The CDR3 is made up of 15 amino acids. CDR3 protein: CASSPPPGGGHGYTF. The DNA for the CDR3 is TGTGCCAGCAGTCCCCCCCCAGGGGGCGGTCATGGCTACACCTTC.

The chain recombines TRBV28 with TRBJ2-1, with 7 positions matching TRBD1. V was clipped by 2 bases and J by 4 bases; unmatched bases: 5. This CDR3 has 15 amino acids. CDR1 is MDHEN and CDR2 is SYDVKM in the germline V gene. The CDR3 nucleotides are TGTGCCAGCAGTTTAGGATGGGGACAGTACAATGAGCAGTTCTTC. Translating gives CASSLGWGQYNEQFF. The whole variable domain, filled in from reference TRBV28 and TRBJ2-1, reads DVKVTQSSRYLVKRTGEKVFLECVQDMDHENMFWYRQDPGLGLRLIYFSYDVKMKEKGDIPEGYSVSREKKERFSLILESASTNQTSMYLCASSLGWGQYNEQFFGPGTRLTVL.

The chain couples TRBV5-1 to TRBJ2-2, with D hard to call. Germline V gives CDR1 SGHRS, CDR2 YFSETQ. The CDR3 length is 14 residues. V was clipped by 0 bases and J by 5 bases, with 8 bases between them. For the CDR3, the DNA is TGCGCCAGCAGCTTGGAGAAAGGGACCGGGGAGCTGTTTTTT. Translating gives CASSLEKGTGELFF.

Regarding this clone: The sample has other DNA sequences that encode this CDR3 too. V usage is TRBV7-9 and J usage is TRBJ2-7; 10 positions match TRBD2. Losses at the gene ends were 5 bases for V and 1 base for J; bases not matched to a gene: 5. The CDR3 extends over 15 amino acids. The germline V gene has CDR1 SEHNR and CDR2 FQNEAQ (reference sequence). CDR3 loop: CASSPRTSGSYEQYF. The CDR3 bases are TGTGCCAGCAGCCCTCGGACTAGCGGATCCTACGAGCAGTACTTC.

The chain joins TRBV11-2 to TRBJ2-1; 11 bases align to TRBD2. The germline CDR1 and CDR2 sequences are SGHAT and FQNNGV. Trimming cost V 6 bases and J 0 bases; bases outside gene matches: 7. This CDR3 has 17 amino acids. CDR3 bases: TGTGCCAGCAGTCACGGACTAGCGGGCCTCTCCTACAATGAGCAGTTCTTC. Protein product: CASSHGLAGLSYNEQFF.

The rearrangement links TRBV5-4 to TRBJ2-1, with TRBD1 identical over 11 bases. Germline V gives CDR1 SGHNT, CDR2 YYREEE (reference sequence). Losses at the gene ends were 4 bases for V and 6 bases for J; bases not matched to a gene: 6. CDR3 length: 15 residues. Here the CDR3 DNA reads TGTGCCAGCAGCGGAGGACAGGGGGCCATCAATGAGCAGTTCTTC. Its translation: CASSGGQGAINEQFF.

The chain has TRBV5-4 and TRBJ2-2; D perhaps matches TRBD1 (5 bases). The CDR3 spans 13 residues. Germline CDR1 is SGHNT and CDR2 is YYREEE (reference sequence). V lost 2 bases, J lost 5 bases, and 7 bases lay in between. The CDR3 spells CASSFQGTGELFF. In DNA form, the CDR3 reads TGTGCCAGCAGCTTCCAGGGTACCGGGGAGCTGTTTTTT.

The V call is TRBV28, the J call TRBJ1-3, with TRBD1 as a possible D gene (6 bases). In germline, CDR1 is MDHEN, CDR2 SYDVKM. The CDR3 is 12 residues long. Trimming stripped 7 bases from V and 4 bases from J, with 8 bases between. The CDR3 bases are TGTGCCAGCAAGGACAGAGGAAACACCATATATTTT. As protein: CASKDRGNTIYF.

This rearrangement joins TRBV5-1 to TRBJ2-5; 8 bases are shared with TRBD1. Trimming cost V 2 bases and J 4 bases; bases outside gene matches: 7. Germline CDR1 is SGHRS and CDR2 is YFSETQ. CDR3 length equals 15 residues. CDR3 sequence reads: CASSFGDRGSETQYF. DNA for the CDR3: TGCGCCAGCAGCTTTGGCGACAGGGGTTCAGAGACCCAGTACTTC.

This sequence joins TRBV27 and TRBJ2-3; the D gene is possibly TRBD2 (5 bases). This CDR3 spans 13 amino acids. Germline CDR1 is MNHEY and CDR2 is SMNVEV (reference sequence). The V end lost 6 bases, the J end lost 2 bases, and 9 bases lay between the germline ends. CDR3 DNA sequence: TGTGCCAGCAGAACGGGGATCACAGATACGCAGTATTTT. Its protein is CASRTGITDTQYF.

The gene calls are TRBV5-6 and TRBJ1-2; 7 bases are a match to TRBD1. Germline CDR1 and CDR2: SGHDT and YYEEEE. The CDR3 has 15 residues. After removal of 4 bases from V and 3 bases from J, the junction contained 9 bases not matched to a gene. The DNA of the CDR3 is TGTGCCAGCAGCGGAACAGGGGTATGGTACTATGGCTACACCTTC. This codes for CASSGTGVWYYGYTF.

V and J are TRBV10-3 and TRBJ2-1; TRBD2 matches at 14 bases. This CDR3 comprises 17 residues. V lost 4 bases and J lost 7; bases outside the gene matches: 9. From germline, CDR1 is ENHRY and CDR2 SYGVKD. The CDR3 nucleotides are TGTGCCATCAGTGGGGGGGTTGGGACTAGCGGGAGAAATGAGCAGTTCTTC. Amino acid sequence: CAISGGVGTSGRNEQFF.

The chain is built from TRBV19 and TRBJ1-5; perhaps TRBD1 as D (6 bases). V lost 1 base, J lost 2 bases, and 15 bases lay in between. The CDR3 is made up of 17 amino acids. Per germline, CDR1 LNHDA and CDR2 SQIVND (reference sequence). CDR3 residues: CASSIGLGGGGNQPQHF. CDR3 sequence (DNA): TGTGCCAGTAGTATAGGATTAGGGGGAGGTGGCAATCAGCCCCAGCATTTT.

The rearrangement joins TRBV15 to TRBJ2-2; 7 bases map to TRBD2. The CDR3 consists of 22 residues. The germline CDR1 and CDR2 sequences are LNHNV and YYDKDF (reference sequence). J lost 8 bases, V lost 0 bases, and 27 bases had no gene match. CDR3 nucleotides: TGTGCCACCAGCAGAGATCTAATAGGCGGAACGGCGGGGGTCGGCCCACGAGGGGAGCTGTTTTTT. This encodes CATSRDLIGGTAGVGPRGELFF.

This clone was seen just once. The chain recombines TRBV9 with TRBJ1-3; unclear D gene. Looked up from germline, CDR1 is SGDLS and CDR2 is YYNGEE. CDR3 length: 16 residues. V was shortened by 0 bases and J by 0 bases, with 10 bases between the two germline ends. This chain's CDR3 is CASSVDVTNSGNTIYF. Written as DNA, the CDR3 is TGTGCCAGCAGCGTAGACGTGACGAACTCTGGAAACACCATATATTTT.

The rearrangement uses TRBV9 and TRBJ2-5; D gene unclear. Germline lookup yields CDR1 SGDLS and CDR2 YYNGEE. This CDR3 spans 13 amino acids. Trimming shortened V by 7 bases and J by 5 bases, and 15 bases separated the two germline ends. In DNA form, the CDR3 reads TGTGCCAGCCCGAGGTCCGGGCGGGAGACCCAGTACTTC. This codes for CASPRSGRETQYF. Combining the CDR3 with reference TRBV9 and TRBJ2-5 gives the whole variable domain DSGVTQTPKHLITATGQRVTLRCSPRSGDLSVYWYQQSLDQGLQFLIQYYNGEERAKGNILERFSAQQFPDLHSELNLSSLELGDSALYFCASPRSGRETQYFGPGTRLLVL.

This chain uses TRBV11-2 with TRBJ2-7, with D perhaps TRBD1 (5 bases). The CDR3 has 11 amino acids. Per the germline V gene, CDR1 is SGHAT and CDR2 is FQNNGV. V shed 5 bases and J shed 6 bases, with 8 bases lying between them. CDR3 residues: CASSMTVEQYF. CDR3 bases: TGTGCCAGCAGCATGACAGTCGAGCAGTACTTC.

The V call is TRBV7-6, the J call TRBJ2-7, with 7 bases that match TRBD1. With V trimmed by 4 bases and J by 3 bases, 6 bases remained unmatched. The CDR3 is 14 amino acids. Germline assignment: CDR1 SGHVS and CDR2 FNYEAQ. As DNA, the CDR3 is TGTGCCAGCAGCTCGCCCTCAGGGGGCTACGAGCAGTACTTC. Translated, it gives CASSSPSGGYEQYF. Supplemented by reference TRBV7-6 and TRBJ2-7, the full variable domain reads GAGVSQSPRYKVTKRGQDVALRCDPISGHVSLYWYRQALGQGPEFLTYFNYEAQQDKSGLPNDRFSAERPEGSISTLTIQRTEQRDSAMYRCASSSPSGGYEQYFGPGTRLTVT.

This CDR3 is CASSLNMGDTEAFF. The CDR3 DNA reads TGTGCCAGCAGCTTAAACATGGGGGACACTGAAGCTTTCTTT. The chain links TRBV7-3 to TRBJ1-1; maybe TRBD1 (5 bases). V lost 1 base to trimming and J lost 3 bases, with 9 bases between them. This CDR3 is built from 14 residues. Germline V gene sequence: CDR1 SGHTA, CDR2 FQGTGA.

J is TRBJ1-2 and V is TRBV9; D gene ambiguous. This CDR3 spans 14 amino acids. V lost 3 bases, J lost 8 bases, and 17 bases lay in between. Germline V CDR1 and CDR2: SGDLS, YYNGEE. This CDR3 reads CASSARLQDWGYTF. The DNA of the CDR3 is TGTGCCAGCAGCGCGCGACTTCAGGACTGGGGCTACACCTTC.

The genes are TRBV4-1 and TRBJ2-1; 8 bases align to TRBD2. The V segment lost 3 bases and the J segment 2 bases; nucleotides outside the gene matches: 6. Germline CDR1 is MGHRA and CDR2 is YSYEKL. The CDR3 loop spans 16 amino acids. This chain's CDR3 is CASSQMTSVAYNEQFF. The CDR3 coding sequence is TGCGCCAGCAGCCAGATGACTAGCGTTGCCTACAATGAGCAGTTCTTC.

The CDR3 DNA is TGTGCCAGCAGCCCAGGGGGGGAGTCCACCGGGGAGCTGTTTTTT. Translation gives CASSPGGESTGELFF. The chain carries TRBV7-9 and TRBJ2-2; D could derive from TRBD1 or TRBD2 (7 bases each). The germline CDR1 and CDR2 sequences are SEHNR and FQNEAQ (reference sequence). V lost 5 bases and J lost 4, with 14 bases in between. The length of the CDR3 is 15 residues.

The rearrangement uses TRBV5-1 and TRBJ2-5, with TRBD2 identical over 11 bases. V was clipped by 0 bases and J by 3 bases; unmatched bases: 7. Looked up from germline, CDR1 is SGHRS and CDR2 is YFSETQ. The CDR3 consists of 17 residues. The DNA of the CDR3 is TGCGCCAGCAGCTTGGGCGGACTAGCGGGTCAGAAAGAGACCCAGTACTTC. This sequence encodes CASSLGGLAGQKETQYF.

The chain is built from TRBV10-2 and TRBJ2-7; D is unresolved. Germline CDR1 and CDR2: WSHSY and SAAADI. The V gene lost 0 bases and the J gene lost 2 bases, with 8 bases spanning the gap. The CDR3 sequence is 14 residues long. CDR3 amino acids: CASSESGAAYEQYF. CDR3 DNA: TGCGCCAGCAGTGAGTCAGGTGCGGCCTACGAGCAGTACTTC.

V and J are TRBV7-9 and TRBJ2-3; 14 nucleotides line up with TRBD2. The trim removed 6 bases at V and 8 bases at J, leaving 19 bases unmatched. Germline V lookup: CDR1 SEHNR, CDR2 FQNEAQ (reference sequence). This CDR3 contains 19 residues. The CDR3 sequence is CASRLTGVPGLAGDATQYF. The CDR3 nucleotides read TGTGCCAGCAGACTGACAGGGGTGCCGGGACTAGCGGGAGACGCTACGCAGTATTTT.

This clone came up once. V is TRBV7-8 and J is TRBJ2-5; D is possibly TRBD1 (5 bases). V lost 2 bases, J lost 2 bases, and 12 bases lay in between. CDR1 and CDR2 from the germline V gene are SGHVS and FQNEAQ. The CDR3 consists of 15 residues. The CDR3 here is CASSLWGQEQETQYF. DNA of the CDR3: TGTGCCAGCAGCTTATGGGGCCAGGAGCAAGAGACCCAGTACTTC. Variable domain in full (rest from reference TRBV7-8 and TRBJ2-5): GAGVSQSPRYKVAKRGQDVALRCDPISGHVSLFWYQQALGQGPEFLTYFQNEAQLDKSGLPSDRFFAERPEGSVSTLKIQRTQQEDSAVYLCASSLWGQEQETQYFGPGTRLLVL.

The V call is TRBV11-2, the J call TRBJ2-7; TRBD2 matches 7 bases. CDR3 length equals 14 residues. Germline values: CDR1 SGHAT, CDR2 FQNNGV. The J segment lost 2 bases and the V segment lost 3 bases, leaving 4 bases of the junction unmatched. CDR3 loop: CASSLILAAYEQYF. The CDR3 DNA reads TGTGCCAGCAGCTTGATCCTAGCGGCCTACGAGCAGTACTTC.

In this sample, this clone turned up once. The chain carries TRBV19 and TRBJ2-1; 7 bases line up with TRBD2. The trim removed 6 bases at V and 8 bases at J, leaving 10 bases unmatched. CDR1 and CDR2 from the germline V gene are LNHDA and SQIVND (reference sequence). This CDR3 has 14 amino acids. CDR3 nucleotide sequence: TGTGCCAGTAGCGTCCTGCGGGGAGGGGATGAGCAGTTCTTC. The encoded protein is CASSVLRGGDEQFF. The full variable domain, completed using reference TRBV19 and TRBJ2-1, is DGGITQSPKYLFRKEGQNVTLSCEQNLNHDAMYWYRQDPGQGLRLIYYSQIVNDFQKGDIAEGYSVSREKKESFPLTVTSAQKNPTAFYLCASSVLRGGDEQFFGPGTRLTVL.

In this sample, this clone turned up once. The chain carries TRBV21-1 and TRBJ2-1; the D call of TRBD1 is as the table states it, not checked on the DNA. TRBV21-1 represents a pseudogene. This CDR3 spans 15 amino acids. The CDR3 loop is CASSYGLAFYNEQFF. CDR3 bases: TGTGCCAGCAGTTATGGGCTGGCATTCTACAATGAGCAGTTCTTC.